Listed below are T cell receptor beta chains from one sample, sequenced in a study of cytomegalovirus exposure and HLA in healthy donors. Clones were read by immunoSEQ multiplex PCR, and TCRdb kept only the in-frame ones, dropping some. Of fewer than 250,000 clones listed, roughly 77% are singletons. The sequenced sample was PBMCs. These receptors all come from a woman aged 25 to 45 in good health and CMV-seropositive. Each CDR3 is given with its conserved first and last residue. A D gene is named only where the DNA matches it firmly. Expanded clones get a size class; other rows say once, few or many, or leave the size out.

clone_size d_call j_call v_call cdr3_aa cdr3_nt
few TRBD2 TRBJ2-3 TRBV28 CASSLARSGADTQYF TGTGCCAGCAGTTTGGCCCGGAGCGGGGCAGATACGCAGTATTTT
NA TRBD1 TRBJ1-5 TRBV15 CATSRGTGVGNQPQHF TGTGCCACCAGCAGAGGGACAGGGGTTGGCAATCAGCCCCAGCATTTT
NA NA TRBJ2-1 TRBV5-1 CASSLGARSYNEQFF TGCGCCAGCAGCCTAGGGGCTAGGTCCTACAATGAGCAGTTCTTC
NA NA TRBJ2-5 TRBV9 CASRRQDQETQYF TGTGCCAGCAGAAGACAGGACCAAGAGACCCAGTACTTC
few TRBD2 TRBJ2-7 TRBV27 CASRGLAGFYEQYF TGTGCCAGCAGGGGACTAGCGGGGTTCTACGAGCAGTACTTC
NA NA TRBJ2-7 TRBV5-4 CASSPLAGEQYF TGTGCCAGCAGCCCCCTCGCGGGGGAGCAGTACTTC
NA TRBD2 TRBJ2-2 TRBV7-9 CASSGSGSLTGELFF TGTGCCAGCAGCGGTAGCGGGAGTTTAACCGGGGAGCTGTTTTTT
NA TRBD1 TRBJ1-2 TRBV10-1 CASSERAGTEIYGYTF TGCGCCAGCAGTGAAAGGGCCGGGACAGAGATTTATGGCTACACCTTC
NA NA TRBJ2-7 TRBV28 CASSLSGVYEQYF TGTGCCAGCAGTTTATCGGGGGTCTACGAGCAGTACTTC
NA NA TRBJ2-3 TRBV6-4 CASSDSGGANPDTQYF TGTGCCAGCAGTGACTCTGGGGGGGCGAACCCAGATACGCAGTATTTT
NA NA TRBJ1-1 TRBV11-3 CASSPEENTEAFF TGTGCCAGCAGCCCCGAGGAGAACACTGAAGCTTTCTTT
NA NA TRBJ1-2 TRBV5-5 CASSWGGSWTF TGTGCCAGCAGCTGGGGAGGGTCTTGGACCTTC